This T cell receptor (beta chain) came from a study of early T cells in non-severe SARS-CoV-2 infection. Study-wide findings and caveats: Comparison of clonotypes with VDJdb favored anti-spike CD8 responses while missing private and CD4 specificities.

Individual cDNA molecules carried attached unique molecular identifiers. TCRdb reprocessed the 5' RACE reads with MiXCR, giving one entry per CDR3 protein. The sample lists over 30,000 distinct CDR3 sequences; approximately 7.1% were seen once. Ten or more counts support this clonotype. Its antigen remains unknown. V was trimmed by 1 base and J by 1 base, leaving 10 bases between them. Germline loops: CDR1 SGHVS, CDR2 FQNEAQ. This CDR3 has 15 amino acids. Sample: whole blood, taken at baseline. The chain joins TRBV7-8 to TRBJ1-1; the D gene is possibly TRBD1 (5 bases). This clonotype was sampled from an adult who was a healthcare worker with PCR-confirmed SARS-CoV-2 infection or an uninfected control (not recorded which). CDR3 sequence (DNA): TGTGCCAGCAGCTTAGGGGGACGGGCGAACACTGAAGCTTTCTTT. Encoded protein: CASSLGGRANTEAFF. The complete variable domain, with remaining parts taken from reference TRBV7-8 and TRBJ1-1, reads GAGVSQSPRYKVAKRGQDVALRCDPISGHVSLFWYQQALGQGPEFLTYFQNEAQLDKSGLPSDRFFAERPEGSVSTLKIQRTQQEDSAVYLCASSLGGRANTEAFFGQGTRLTVV.